These T cell receptor beta chains were read from a single sample in a study of CD8 T cells in ankylosing spondylitis. MiXCR was run by TCRdb on the 5' RACE reads, yielding one entry per CDR3 protein. The data show around 250,000 distinct CDR3 sequences, more than 15% seen once. The sample comprised blood, either unsorted or a sorted T cell fraction (not recorded which). Receptors originate from a male donor with ankylosing spondylitis or in good health (not recorded which). Each CDR3 is given with its conserved first and last residue. The order of the fields is CDR3 DNA, CDR3 protein, J gene, clone size, V gene, D gene. The D gene is left open where the match is weak. Clone size is stated in some rows and not others, as once, few, many or a class when expanded.

CDR3 DNA: TGTGCCAGCAGCTCAACAGGGGTCGGCACAGATACGCAGTATTTT
CDR3 protein: CASSSTGVGTDTQYF
J gene: TRBJ2-3
clone size: NA
V gene: TRBV7-2
D gene: TRBD1

CDR3 DNA: TGCGCCAGCAGCCAAGATGGGGACAGGGGGCTCTACGAGCAGTACTTC
CDR3 protein: CASSQDGDRGLYEQYF
J gene: TRBJ2-7
clone size: few
V gene: TRBV4-1
D gene: TRBD1

CDR3 DNA: TGTGCCAGCAGCCAATTGGGCAGGACGGCGTCGGAGACCCAGTACTTC
CDR3 protein: CASSQLGRTASETQYF
J gene: TRBJ2-5
clone size: few
V gene: TRBV3-1
D gene: NA

CDR3 DNA: TGCAGCGGAAATAACGAACCCAATGAGCAGTTCTTC
CDR3 protein: CSGNNEPNEQFF
J gene: TRBJ2-1
clone size: many
V gene: TRBV29-1
D gene: NA

CDR3 DNA: TGTGCCAGCACGGGAAGGGGAGGAGAGACCCAGTACTTC
CDR3 protein: CASTGRGGETQYF
J gene: TRBJ2-5
clone size: NA
V gene: TRBV11-2
D gene: NA

CDR3 DNA: TGCAGTGCTAGTCCCCACGTGTATCCCACAGATACGCAGTATTTT
CDR3 protein: CSASPHVYPTDTQYF
J gene: TRBJ2-3
clone size: NA
V gene: TRBV20-1
D gene: NA

CDR3 DNA: TGCAGCGTTGAAGAAGTAAACTTGGGCGAGCAGTACTTC
CDR3 protein: CSVEEVNLGEQYF
J gene: TRBJ2-7
clone size: many
V gene: TRBV29-1
D gene: NA

CDR3 DNA: TGTGCCAGCAGCCGAAAACAGGGCGCCTATGGCTACACCTTC
CDR3 protein: CASSRKQGAYGYTF
J gene: TRBJ1-2
clone size: NA
V gene: TRBV7-9
D gene: NA

CDR3 DNA: TGTGCCAGCAGCTTGGGCCTAGCGGGAGGCACTGAGCAGTTCTTC
CDR3 protein: CASSLGLAGGTEQFF
J gene: TRBJ2-1
clone size: few
V gene: TRBV5-6
D gene: TRBD2

CDR3 DNA: TGCGCCAGCAGCCAAGACCGACGGACGAATGAAAAACTGTTTTTT
CDR3 protein: CASSQDRRTNEKLFF
J gene: TRBJ1-4
clone size: many
V gene: TRBV4-3
D gene: NA

CDR3 DNA: TGTGCCAGTAGGCGGTCGGGTACTTACGAGCAGTACTTC
CDR3 protein: CASRRSGTYEQYF
J gene: TRBJ2-7
clone size: NA
V gene: TRBV19
D gene: NA

CDR3 DNA: TGTGCCAGCAGTCCTAGCGGGGGGGGTAATGAGCAGTTCTTC
CDR3 protein: CASSPSGGGNEQFF
J gene: TRBJ2-1
clone size: NA
V gene: TRBV12-3/TRBV12-4
D gene: TRBD2

CDR3 DNA: TGTGCCAGCAGCCCAGACGGGACTAGCGGGAGTTGGACCGGGGAGCTGTTTTTT
CDR3 protein: CASSPDGTSGSWTGELFF
J gene: TRBJ2-2
clone size: few
V gene: TRBV3-1
D gene: TRBD2

CDR3 DNA: TGTGCCACCAGCAGTCCGGCGGGAGCCTACAATGAGCAGTTCTTC
CDR3 protein: CATSSPAGAYNEQFF
J gene: TRBJ2-1
clone size: NA
V gene: TRBV15
D gene: TRBD2

CDR3 DNA: TGCGCCAGCAGCAAGGCACCAAATCAGCCCCAGCATTTT
CDR3 protein: CASSKAPNQPQHF
J gene: TRBJ1-5
clone size: few
V gene: TRBV5-1
D gene: NA

CDR3 DNA: TGTGCCAGCAGCCAAACATCAGATACGCAGTATTTT
CDR3 protein: CASSQTSDTQYF
J gene: TRBJ2-3
clone size: NA
V gene: TRBV7-8
D gene: NA

CDR3 DNA: TGCGCCAGCAGCCCGATCCAACTAGCGGGAGGGCACACCGGGGAGCTGTTTTTT
CDR3 protein: CASSPIQLAGGHTGELFF
J gene: TRBJ2-2
clone size: many
V gene: TRBV4-1
D gene: TRBD2

CDR3 DNA: TGTGCCAGCAGTGGGACTAGCGGGAGTTACAATGAGCAGTTCTTC
CDR3 protein: CASSGTSGSYNEQFF
J gene: TRBJ2-1
clone size: many
V gene: TRBV2
D gene: TRBD2

CDR3 DNA: TGCGCCAGCAGCCAGGCCGAGGGGGGCTCCTACGAGCAGTACTTC
CDR3 protein: CASSQAEGGSYEQYF
J gene: TRBJ2-7
clone size: few
V gene: TRBV4-1
D gene: NA

CDR3 DNA: TGCGCCAGCAGCTGGACCAACAATGAGCAGTTCTTC
CDR3 protein: CASSWTNNEQFF
J gene: TRBJ2-1
clone size: NA
V gene: TRBV5-1
D gene: NA

CDR3 DNA: TGTGCCAGCAGCTTACTGGGAGCGGGAGGGCAAGATGAGCAGTTCTTC
CDR3 protein: CASSLLGAGGQDEQFF
J gene: TRBJ2-1
clone size: NA
V gene: TRBV11-2
D gene: TRBD2

CDR3 DNA: TGTGCCTGGAATGAGCAGTTCTTC
CDR3 protein: CAWNEQFF
J gene: TRBJ2-1
clone size: NA
V gene: TRBV30
D gene: NA

CDR3 DNA: TGTGCCAGCAGCCCTACCGGGACTAGCGGGAGGCTTGGCGAGCAGTACTTC
CDR3 protein: CASSPTGTSGRLGEQYF
J gene: TRBJ2-7
clone size: few
V gene: TRBV7-3
D gene: TRBD2

CDR3 DNA: TGTGCCAGCAGTCATTACGGGGGCGGATACGAGCAGTACTTC
CDR3 protein: CASSHYGGGYEQYF
J gene: TRBJ2-7
clone size: few
V gene: TRBV2
D gene: NA

CDR3 DNA: TGTGCCACCAGCAGAGATGAAGACTCTGGAAACACCATATATTTT
CDR3 protein: CATSRDEDSGNTIYF
J gene: TRBJ1-3
clone size: few
V gene: TRBV15
D gene: NA

CDR3 DNA: TGTGCCAGCAGTATCCTTTGGGGACAGGGGGCTTTGAAGAACACTGAAGCTTTCTTT
CDR3 protein: CASSILWGQGALKNTEAFF
J gene: TRBJ1-1
clone size: NA
V gene: TRBV27
D gene: TRBD1

CDR3 DNA: TGTGCCAGCAGCTTAAACAGGGGGCGTAATGAGCAGTTCTTC
CDR3 protein: CASSLNRGRNEQFF
J gene: TRBJ2-1
clone size: many
V gene: TRBV7-6
D gene: TRBD1

CDR3 DNA: TGTGCCGGAGGGGGTTTAGAGACCCAGTACTTC
CDR3 protein: CAGGGLETQYF
J gene: TRBJ2-5
clone size: NA
V gene: TRBV7-8
D gene: NA

CDR3 DNA: TGCGCCAGCAGCCAAGAGGCAGGGTTGGAGACCCAGTACTTC
CDR3 protein: CASSQEAGLETQYF
J gene: TRBJ2-5
clone size: few
V gene: TRBV4-3
D gene: NA